This TCR beta chain was sequenced during a study of cytomegalovirus exposure and HLA in healthy donors. With 5 bases clipped from V and 3 bases from J, the junction kept 10 bases outside the gene matches. The CDR3 covers 15 residues. Looked up from germline, CDR1 is SGHRS and CDR2 is YFSETQ. Vbeta (60) and Jbeta (13) primers were used in the PCR. Clones were read by immunoSEQ multiplex PCR, and TCRdb kept only the in-frame ones, dropping some. The sample includes 130,000 to 150,000 clones. The receptor's source is a male donor in good health and CMV-seronegative. The rearrangement links TRBV5-1 to TRBJ2-7; 8 nucleotides agree with TRBD1. The source material was PBMCs. This chain's CDR3 is CASRVGTGSLYEQYF. The CDR3 coding sequence is TGCGCCAGCAGGGTTGGGACAGGTTCCCTCTACGAGCAGTACTTC.